This T cell receptor beta chain is from a study of blood T cell repertoires in COVID-19. Study summary: Sites across the United States, Italy and Spain contributed samples from acute and convalescent COVID-19. PBMCs, B-cell-depleted T cells, or T cells were the source of the cDNA or gDNA that made up the material.

Study members were between about 18 and 89 years old and lived in 24 US regions. Profiling relied on immunoSEQ multiplex PCR, and the TCRdb table lists in-frame clones only, not all of them. The sample yields almost 400,000 clones, roughly 90% seen once. The ends were cut back, 4 bases at V and 6 bases at J, with 14 bases in the middle. The CDR3 is 14 amino acids. Germline V gene data show CDR1 as LGHDT and CDR2 as YNNKEL (reference sequence). The rearrangement joins TRBV3-1 (or the pseudogene TRBV3-2) to TRBJ2-3, with a possible D match to TRBD2 (7 bases). The receptor was isolated from a woman aged 25 to 39 with acute COVID-19. The sample consisted of PBMCs or T cells enriched from blood (not recorded which). The CDR3 nucleotides read TGTGCCAGCAGCCTCAAGGGGGGGCGCGATACGCAGTATTTT. Its protein product is CASSLKGGRDTQYF.